This entry concerns a single T cell receptor beta chain. Germline V lookup: CDR1 SEHNR, CDR2 FQNEAQ (reference sequence). There are 16 residues in the CDR3. The ends were cut back, 4 bases at V and 0 bases at J, with 13 bases in the middle. These data come from a study of cytomegalovirus exposure and HLA in healthy donors. Amplification used 60 Vbeta primers and 13 Jbeta primers. Sequencing used immunoSEQ multiplex PCR; TCRdb keeps in-frame clones, though not all of them. The sample yields approximately 110,000 clones, 74% seen once. This clonotype originated in a woman aged 50 to 60 in good health and CMV-seropositive. The material sequenced was PBMCs. The V gene is TRBV7-9, the J gene TRBJ2-1, with D tentatively TRBD1 (5 bases). This chain's CDR3 is CASSSNRLSSYNEQFF. The CDR3 region has the DNA TGTGCCAGCAGCTCCAACAGGCTTAGCTCCTACAATGAGCAGTTCTTC.